The rows below give T cell receptor beta chains drawn from one sample of a study of cytomegalovirus exposure and HLA in healthy donors. Here immunoSEQ multiplex PCR was the method, and the copy in TCRdb shows in-frame clones only, minus some. The sample consists of about 310,000 clones, roughly 86% of them appearing once. The sequencing input was PBMCs. All receptors derive from a man aged 25-40 years in good health and CMV-seronegative. CDR3s include the opening cysteine and the closing phenylalanine or tryptophan. The order of the fields is clone size, V gene, D gene, J gene, CDR3 DNA, CDR3 protein. D genes are given only for firm matches. The listing skips clone size in some rows; elsewhere it reads once, few, many or a size class.

-,TRBV18,TRBD1,TRBJ1-4,TGTGCCAGCTCACCAAGACAGGGGCTTGGTGAAAAACTGTTTTTT,CASSPRQGLGEKLFF
-,TRBV6-6,TRBD1,TRBJ2-7,TGTGCCAGCAGTCGGCCGGACAGGGGCTCCCACGAGCAGTACTTC,CASSRPDRGSHEQYF
-,TRBV10-1,TRBD2,TRBJ2-4,TGCGCCAGCAGAACGGGACTAGCCCTGATAGCCAAAAACATTCAGTACTTC,CASRTGLALIAKNIQYF
-,TRBV11-1,-,TRBJ1-1,TGTGCCAGCAGCTCAGGTTTTGCGACCGCCACTGAAGCTTTCTTT,CASSSGFATATEAFF
-,TRBV5-1,-,TRBJ1-3,TGCGCCAGCAGCTCATTCGGCGGGCTCTCTGGAAACACCATATATTTT,CASSSFGGLSGNTIYF
-,TRBV6-6,-,TRBJ1-2,TGTGCCAGCAGTTGGGAGGGGGTTAGCTACACCTTC,CASSWEGVSYTF
-,TRBV4-1,-,TRBJ1-5,TGCGCCAGCAGCCCCATGGGAGGGGTGGGGTATAGCAATCAGCCCCAGCATTTT,CASSPMGGVGYSNQPQHF
-,TRBV2,-,TRBJ1-5,TGTGCCAGCAGCGCAGATAGCAATCAGCCCCAGCATTTT,CASSADSNQPQHF
-,TRBV10-1,-,TRBJ1-1,TGCGCCAGCAGTGCCGGGACACCGAACACTGAAGCTTTCTTT,CASSAGTPNTEAFF
-,TRBV9,-,TRBJ2-2,TGTGCCAGCAGCGTAACTATCACCGGGGAGCTGTTTTTT,CASSVTITGELFF
-,TRBV10-3,TRBD1,TRBJ1-2,TGTGCCATCAGTGAGGGGACAGGGGAACTGCCCCTTTTCCATACCTTC,CAISEGTGELPLFHTF
-,TRBV2,-,TRBJ2-7,TGTGCCAGCACGGAACTATTCTACGAGCAGTACTTC,CASTELFYEQYF
-,TRBV7-2,TRBD2,TRBJ2-1,TGTGCCAGCAGCTTAGGTTTTGGGCGGGGGGATGAGCAGTTCTTC,CASSLGFGRGDEQFF
-,TRBV14,-,TRBJ2-7,TGTGCCAGCAGCTCGACACAGGCCTACTCCTACGAGCAGTACTTC,CASSSTQAYSYEQYF
once,TRBV5-6,TRBD2,TRBJ2-3,TGTGCCAGCAGCTTGGGTCTAGCGGGGTCGCGTACGCAGTATTTT,CASSLGLAGSRTQYF
few,TRBV6-1,-,TRBJ2-6,TGTGCCAGCAAGGGCGGGGCATCTGGGGCCAACGTCCTGACTTTC,CASKGGASGANVLTF
-,TRBV5-6,-,TRBJ1-5,TGTGCCAGCAGCTACCGGACTTCGAGCAATCAGCCCCAGCATTTT,CASSYRTSSNQPQHF
-,TRBV12-5,-,TRBJ2-1,TGTGCTAGTGGTTTCGTAGCCTACTCCTACAATGAGCAGTTCTTC,CASGFVAYSYNEQFF
-,TRBV18,TRBD2,TRBJ2-7,TGTGCCAGCTCCCCGCCCCGGGCGGGGGGTCCATACGAGCAGTACTTC,CASSPPRAGGPYEQYF
-,TRBV7-9,TRBD1,TRBJ1-1,TGTGCCAGCAGCCTCGCGGACAGGGGGAACACTGAAGCTTTCTTT,CASSLADRGNTEAFF
-,TRBV6-4,-,TRBJ1-2,TGTGCCAGCAGTGACTCGGAATCGGGGGGCTACACCTTC,CASSDSESGGYTF
-,TRBV7-9,-,TRBJ1-1,TGTGCCAGCAGCTCCGACTCCGCCAAAGCTTTCTTT,CASSSDSAKAFF
-,TRBV6-5,TRBD1,TRBJ1-6,TGTGCCAGCAGCTACCCCCTTGGACAGGGAGAGTCACCCCTCCACTTT,CASSYPLGQGESPLHF
-,TRBV29-1,-,TRBJ2-7,TGCAGCGCCAAGACAGATAACTACGAGCAGTACTTC,CSAKTDNYEQYF
-,TRBV5-6,TRBD1,TRBJ2-2,TGTGCCAGCATCAGGGGGCCCTCCGGGGAGCTGTTTTTT,CASIRGPSGELFF
-,TRBV19,TRBD1,TRBJ2-7,TGTGCCAGTAGTATAGTTGGCGGGACAGGGGGCGTCGAGCAGTACTTC,CASSIVGGTGGVEQYF
-,TRBV2,-,TRBJ2-7,TGTGCCAGCAGCCCCCCCGCGACCTACGAGCAGTACTTC,CASSPPATYEQYF
-,TRBV10-3,TRBD2,TRBJ2-3,TGTGCCATCAGTGAGTCGATAACTAGCGGGGGGACAGATACGCAGTATTTT,CAISESITSGGTDTQYF
-,TRBV4-3,-,TRBJ2-3,TGCGCCAGCAGCCCCCAAGCCCTCTTGGTCACAGATACGCAGTATTTT,CASSPQALLVTDTQYF
-,TRBV7-9,-,TRBJ1-2,TGTGCCAGCAGCTCGACTATGGCAGGGGCTCTTGGCTACACCTTC,CASSSTMAGALGYTF
-,TRBV15,-,TRBJ1-1,TGTGCCACCAGCAGAGAAAAAGGAGGCAGTGAAGCTTTCTTT,CATSREKGGSEAFF
-,TRBV5-1,-,TRBJ1-2,TGCGCCAGCAGCTTGGAAGGGGGAACTAACTATGGCTACACCTTC,CASSLEGGTNYGYTF
-,TRBV11-3,TRBD2,TRBJ2-1,TGTGCCAGCAGCTTCGGGCTAGCGGGGGGATCCAACCGAAATGAGCAGTTCTTC,CASSFGLAGGSNRNEQFF
-,TRBV9,-,TRBJ1-4,TGTGCCAGCAGCGTGACAGGTGGGGAAAAACTGTTTTTT,CASSVTGGEKLFF
-,TRBV7-6,TRBD1,TRBJ1-2,TGTGCCAGCAGCCCCCGGACAGGGGAATATGGCTACACCTTC,CASSPRTGEYGYTF